These 5 T cell receptor beta chains were all obtained from the same sample, sequenced in a study of monozygotic twins with cystic fibrosis. The repertoire was sequenced with immunoSEQ multiplex PCR; TCRdb's copy has only in-frame clones and lacks some. The sample records more than 11,000 clones, roughly nine tenths being singletons. What was sequenced was blood. These receptor sequences come from a boy between 10 and 17 years old with cystic fibrosis.

The V and J genes are TRBV7-3 and TRBJ2-3, with D unclear. V was cut by 5 bases and J by 0 bases, with 6 bases left in between. The CDR3 loop spans 13 amino acids. Per the germline V gene, CDR1 is SGHTA and CDR2 is FQGTGA. CDR3: CASSPSSTDTQYF. CDR3 coding DNA: TGTGCCAGCAGCCCCTCCAGCACAGATACGCAGTATTTT.

The rearrangement links TRBV11-2 to TRBJ2-1; weak D call: TRBD2 (6 bases). V dropped 3 bases and J dropped 0 bases, with 15 bases sitting between them. CDR1 SGHAT and CDR2 FQNNGV come from the germline V gene. This CDR3 is built from 17 residues. This chain's CDR3 is CASSFSPRGSSYNEQFF. The CDR3 nucleotides read TGTGCCAGCAGCTTCAGCCCTCGGGGGAGCTCCTACAATGAGCAGTTCTTC.

The chain couples TRBV15 to TRBJ1-1, with D perhaps TRBD1 (5 bases). V lost 6 bases and J 4 bases, leaving 15 bases between the germline ends. The CDR3 extends over 14 amino acids. Looked up from germline, CDR1 is LNHNV and CDR2 is YYDKDF (reference sequence). The CDR3 nucleotides read TGTGCCACCAGGGGGCGAGAGAGATCCACTGAAGCTTTCTTT. Protein: CATRGRERSTEAFF.

This chain joins TRBV7-3 and TRBJ2-3, with unresolved D. This CDR3 comprises 16 residues. Germline CDR1 reads SGHTA; CDR2 reads FQGTGA. V was clipped by 2 bases and J by 1 base, with 13 bases between them. The CDR3 DNA reads as TGTGCCAGCAGCTTATCCTCAGCGTCCCGCACAGATACGCAGTATTTT. The encoded protein is CASSLSSASRTDTQYF. Together with reference TRBV7-3 and TRBJ2-3, the CDR3 gives the full variable domain: GAGVSQTPSNKVTEKGKYVELRCDPISGHTALYWYRQSLGQGPEFLIYFQGTGAADDSGLPNDRFFAVRPEGSVSTLKIQRTERGDSAVYLCASSLSSASRTDTQYFGPGTRLTVL.

This chain joins TRBV18 and TRBJ1-1; 7 bases line up with TRBD1. The germline gives CDR1 KGHSH, CDR2 LQKENI. After removal of 7 bases from V and 5 bases from J, the junction contained 10 bases not matched to a gene. This CDR3 comprises 14 residues. In nucleotides, the CDR3 is TGTGCCAGCTTAGGGACAGCCAGTTGGACTGAAGCTTTCTTT. This sequence encodes CASLGTASWTEAFF.